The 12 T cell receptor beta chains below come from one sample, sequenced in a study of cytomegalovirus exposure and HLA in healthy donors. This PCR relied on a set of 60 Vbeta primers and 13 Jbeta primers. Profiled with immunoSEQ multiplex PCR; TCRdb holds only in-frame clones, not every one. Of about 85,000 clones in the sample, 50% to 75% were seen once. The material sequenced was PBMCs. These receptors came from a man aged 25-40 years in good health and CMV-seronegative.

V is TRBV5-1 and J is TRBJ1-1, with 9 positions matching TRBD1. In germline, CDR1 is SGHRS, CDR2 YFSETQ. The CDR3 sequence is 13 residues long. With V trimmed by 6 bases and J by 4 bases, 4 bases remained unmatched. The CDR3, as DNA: TGCGCCAGCATGGGACAGGGTGGCACTGAAGCTTTCTTT. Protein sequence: CASMGQGGTEAFF.

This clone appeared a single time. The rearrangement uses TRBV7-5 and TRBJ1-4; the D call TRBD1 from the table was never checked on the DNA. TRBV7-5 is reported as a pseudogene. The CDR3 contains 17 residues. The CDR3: CVRSLAWTGGGNEKLFF. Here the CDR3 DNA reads TGTGTCAGAAGCTTAGCATGGACAGGGGGCGGTAATGAAAAACTGTTTTTT.

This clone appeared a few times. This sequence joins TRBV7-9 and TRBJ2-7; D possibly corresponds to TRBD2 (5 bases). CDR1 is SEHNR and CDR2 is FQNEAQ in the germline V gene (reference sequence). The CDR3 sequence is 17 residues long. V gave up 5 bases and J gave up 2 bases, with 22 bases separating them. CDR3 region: CASSTSVAGLETYEQYF. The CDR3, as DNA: TGTGCCAGCAGCACCTCCGTGGCAGGACTTGAAACCTACGAGCAGTACTTC.

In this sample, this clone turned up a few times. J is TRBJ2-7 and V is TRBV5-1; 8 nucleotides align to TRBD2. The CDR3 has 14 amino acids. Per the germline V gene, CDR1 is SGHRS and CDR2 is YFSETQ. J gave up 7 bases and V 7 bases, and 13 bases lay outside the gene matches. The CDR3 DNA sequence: TGCGCCAGCGGATTAGCGGGGACTGCTAGAGAGCAGTACTTC. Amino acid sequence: CASGLAGTAREQYF.

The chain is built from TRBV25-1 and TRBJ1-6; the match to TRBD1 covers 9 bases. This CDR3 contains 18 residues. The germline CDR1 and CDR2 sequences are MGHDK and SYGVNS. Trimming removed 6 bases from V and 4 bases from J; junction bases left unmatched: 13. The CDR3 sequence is CASSPGQGAQTYNSPLHF. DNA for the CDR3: TGTGCCAGCAGCCCGGGACAGGGTGCTCAAACTTATAATTCACCCCTCCACTTT.

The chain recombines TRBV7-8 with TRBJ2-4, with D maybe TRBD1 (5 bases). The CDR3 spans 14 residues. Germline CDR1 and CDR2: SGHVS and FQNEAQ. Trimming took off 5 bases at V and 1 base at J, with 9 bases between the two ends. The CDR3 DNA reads TGTGCCAGCAGCCTCCCAGGGGCCAAAAACATTCAGTACTTC. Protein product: CASSLPGAKNIQYF.

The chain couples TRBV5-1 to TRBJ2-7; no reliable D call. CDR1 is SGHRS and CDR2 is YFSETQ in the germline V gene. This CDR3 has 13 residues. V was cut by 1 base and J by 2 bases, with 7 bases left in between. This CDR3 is CASSLLGAYEQYF. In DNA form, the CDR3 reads TGCGCCAGCAGCTTGCTAGGAGCCTACGAGCAGTACTTC. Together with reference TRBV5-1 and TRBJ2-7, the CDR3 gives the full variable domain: KAGVTQTPRYLIKTRGQQVTLSCSPISGHRSVSWYQQTPGQGLQFLFEYFSETQRNKGNFPGRFSGRQFSNSRSEMNVSTLELGDSALYLCASSLLGAYEQYFGPGTRLTVT.

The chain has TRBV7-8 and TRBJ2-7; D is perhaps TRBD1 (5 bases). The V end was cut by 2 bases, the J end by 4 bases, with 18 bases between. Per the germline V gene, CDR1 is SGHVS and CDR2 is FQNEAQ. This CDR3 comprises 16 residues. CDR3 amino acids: CASSLRGGISGYEQYF. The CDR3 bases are TGTGCCAGCAGCTTAAGGGGTGGAATATCGGGTTACGAGCAGTACTTC.

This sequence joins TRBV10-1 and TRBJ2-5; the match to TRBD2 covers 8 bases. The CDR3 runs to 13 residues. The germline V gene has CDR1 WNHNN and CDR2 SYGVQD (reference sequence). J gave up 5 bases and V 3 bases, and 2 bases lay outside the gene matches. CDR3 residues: CASSDPSGETQYF. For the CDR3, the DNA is TGCGCCAGCAGTGACCCTAGCGGGGAGACCCAGTACTTC.

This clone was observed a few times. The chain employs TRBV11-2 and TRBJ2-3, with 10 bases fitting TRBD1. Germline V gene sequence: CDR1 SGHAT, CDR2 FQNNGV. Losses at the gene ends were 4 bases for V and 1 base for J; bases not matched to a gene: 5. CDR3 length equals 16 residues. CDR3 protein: CASSYAGTGGTDTQYF. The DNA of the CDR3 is TGTGCCAGCAGCTACGCCGGGACAGGGGGCACAGATACGCAGTATTTT.

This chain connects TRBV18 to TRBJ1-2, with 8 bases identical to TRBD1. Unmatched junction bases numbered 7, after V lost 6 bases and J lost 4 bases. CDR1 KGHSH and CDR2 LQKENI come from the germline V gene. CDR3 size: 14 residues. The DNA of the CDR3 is TGTGCCAGCTCTCCGGGAGGACAGGGCTATGGCTACACCTTC. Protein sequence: CASSPGGQGYGYTF.

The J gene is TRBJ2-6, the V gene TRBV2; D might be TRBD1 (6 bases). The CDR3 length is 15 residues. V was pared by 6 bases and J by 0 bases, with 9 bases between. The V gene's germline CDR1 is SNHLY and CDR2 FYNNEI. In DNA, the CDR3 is TGTGCCAGCAGGAACAGGGACTCTGGGGCCAACGTCCTGACTTTC. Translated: CASRNRDSGANVLTF.